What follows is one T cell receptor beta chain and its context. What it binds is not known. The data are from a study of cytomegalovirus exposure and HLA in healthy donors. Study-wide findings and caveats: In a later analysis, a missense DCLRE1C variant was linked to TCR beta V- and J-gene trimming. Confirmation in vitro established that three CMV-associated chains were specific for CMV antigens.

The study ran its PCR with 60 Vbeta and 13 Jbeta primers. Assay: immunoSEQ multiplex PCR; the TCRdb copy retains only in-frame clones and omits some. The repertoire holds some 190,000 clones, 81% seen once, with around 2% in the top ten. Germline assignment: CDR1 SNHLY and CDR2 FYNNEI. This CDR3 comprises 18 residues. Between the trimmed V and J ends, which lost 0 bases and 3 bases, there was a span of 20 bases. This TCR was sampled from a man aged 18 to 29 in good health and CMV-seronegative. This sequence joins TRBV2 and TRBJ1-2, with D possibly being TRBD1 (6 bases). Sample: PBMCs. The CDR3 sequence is CASSEASAPKGVYYGYTF. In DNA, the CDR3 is TGTGCCAGCAGTGAAGCTTCCGCCCCAAAGGGGGTGTACTATGGCTACACCTTC.